These T cell receptor beta chains were read from a single sample in a study of identical twins. TCRdb analysed the 5' RACE reads with MiXCR anew, one entry per CDR3 protein. The sample lists 700,000 or so distinct CDR3 sequences; over 8.5% were seen once. This same sample was also taken into another study, of yellow fever vaccine responses in identical twins.

The sequenced sample was PBMCs. Every receptor here comes from a woman aged 18-29 years in good health. The CDR3 runs from the conserved cysteine through the conserved F or W. Each record gives: CDR3 protein, CDR3 DNA, D gene, clone size, J gene, V gene. The D gene is left open where the match is weak. Clone size is stated in some rows and not others, as once, few, many or a class when expanded.

CDR3: CASSPRFDEQFF; DNA: TGTGCCAGCAGCCCGCGGTTCGATGAGCAGTTCTTC; D: NA; size: many; J: TRBJ2-1; V: TRBV5-5
CDR3: CCARDLTSGSRSSYNEQFF; DNA: TGCTGTGCTAGAGATCTGACTAGCGGAAGTCGCAGCTCCTACAATGAGCAGTTCTTC; D: TRBD2; size: NA; J: TRBJ2-1; V: TRBV20-1
CDR3: CASSGLLYHEQFF; DNA: TGTGCCAGCAGCGGACTTTTATACCATGAGCAGTTCTTC; D: NA; size: few; J: TRBJ2-1; V: TRBV9
CDR3: CSAATAGTEKFF; DNA: TGCAGCGCAGCTACAGCCGGGACAGAAAAGTTCTTC; D: TRBD1; size: few; J: TRBJ2-1; V: TRBV29-1
CDR3: CASSGARARVNEQYF; DNA: TGTGCCAGCAGCGGGGCAAGGGCCAGGGTAAACGAGCAGTACTTC; D: NA; size: once; J: TRBJ2-7; V: TRBV7-9
CDR3: CSVEPEGGLDEQFF; DNA: TGCAGCGTTGAGCCCGAAGGGGGCTTGGATGAGCAGTTCTTC; D: TRBD1; size: NA; J: TRBJ2-1; V: TRBV29-1
CDR3: CASSHLGSQETQYF; DNA: TGTGCCAGCAGCCACTTGGGCAGCCAAGAGACCCAGTACTTC; D: NA; size: NA; J: TRBJ2-5; V: TRBV3-1
CDR3: CSVVPWQGGEQYF; DNA: TGCAGCGTTGTCCCTTGGCAGGGGGGTGAGCAGTACTTC; D: NA; size: many; J: TRBJ2-7; V: TRBV29-1
CDR3: CATADRGYQETQYF; DNA: TGTGCCACCGCCGACAGGGGGTACCAAGAGACCCAGTACTTC; D: TRBD1; size: once; J: TRBJ2-5; V: TRBV24-1
CDR3: CASSVRGEVKNIQYF; DNA: TGTGCCAGCAGCGTTCGGGGTGAGGTCAAAAACATTCAGTACTTC; D: NA; size: NA; J: TRBJ2-4; V: TRBV9